The clone carrying this T cell receptor (beta chain) has a count of ten or more. Antigen: not known. No treatment of any kind had been given to any patient before thyroid surgery. This entry is derived from a study of metastatic and nonmetastatic thyroid tumors. At the level of the study: Across blood and tumor or nodule tissue, repertoires from malignant and benign thyroid patients were compared with one another.

In the original analysis: Construction of a distant-metastasis classifier for papillary thyroid cancer relied on CDR3 differences across clinicopathological groups. TCRdb reanalyzed the PCR reads with MiXCR. TCRdb's processing, not the study's, gives the V and J calls here. Seen here are 29,000 or so clones, roughly 4.2% observed once, and the top ten hold around 23%. The germline V gene has CDR1 SEHNR and CDR2 FQNEAQ (reference sequence). The CDR3 sequence is 14 residues long. With 5 bases clipped from V and 3 bases from J, the junction kept 5 bases outside the gene matches. Study results and caveats: Malignant thyroid tumors reportedly exceeded benign nodules significantly in TCR beta diversity, with the difference appearing in blood and tumor.

The genes are TRBV7-9 and TRBJ1-1, with 8 bases that match TRBD1. The sample consisted of blood. The clonotype originates from a female donor with papillary thyroid cancer or a benign thyroid nodule (not recorded which). Some clones in this sample may be carry-over from other donors' samples. The CDR3 DNA reads as TGTGCCAGCAGCCAGGGGGCCGGGGACACTGAAGCTTTCTTT. This encodes CASSQGAGDTEAFF.